This TCR beta chain emerged from a study of identical twins. TCRdb itself ran the 5' RACE reads through MiXCR, one entry per CDR3 protein. The data show hundreds of thousands of distinct CDR3 sequences, 6.1% seen once. Germline V lookup: CDR1 SNHLY, CDR2 FYNNEI. V dropped 7 bases and J dropped 4; count of bases not matched to a gene: 4. The length of the CDR3 is 13 residues. The source of this sequence is a man younger than 35 in good health. The material sequenced was naive T cells sorted from blood. The chain uses TRBV2 and TRBJ1-1; 9 positions match TRBD1. The CDR3 DNA follows: TGTGCCAGCACTACAGGGGGCACCACTGAAGCTTTCTTT. Translated, it gives CASTTGGTTEAFF.